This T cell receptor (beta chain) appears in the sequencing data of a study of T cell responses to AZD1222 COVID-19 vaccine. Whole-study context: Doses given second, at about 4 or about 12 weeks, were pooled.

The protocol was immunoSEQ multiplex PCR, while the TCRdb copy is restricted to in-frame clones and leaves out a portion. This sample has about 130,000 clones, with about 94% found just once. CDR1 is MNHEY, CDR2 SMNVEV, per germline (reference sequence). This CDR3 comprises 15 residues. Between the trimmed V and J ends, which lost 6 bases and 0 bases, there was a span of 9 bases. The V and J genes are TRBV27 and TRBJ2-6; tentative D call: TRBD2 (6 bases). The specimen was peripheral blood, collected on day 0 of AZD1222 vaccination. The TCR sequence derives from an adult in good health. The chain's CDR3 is CASRPGGSGANVLTF. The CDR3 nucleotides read TGTGCCAGCAGACCCGGGGGCTCTGGGGCCAACGTCCTGACTTTC.